The clone carrying this TCR beta chain was detected once. As handled by the study authors: Reference gene primer amplification gave nucleated cell count estimates. Assay used: immunoSEQ multiplex PCR; TCRdb lists only in-frame clones, some missing. The V and J calls and clone size are taken from that table; D and trimming were inferred from the DNA. The sample comprises a few hundred thousand clones, around 87% of which are singletons, and approximately 7.8% rests with the top ten. The sample is drawn from a study of blood T cell repertoires in COVID-19. At the level of the study: Specimens from acute and convalescent COVID-19 originated in the United States, Italy and Spain. The analysed material was cDNA or gDNA that came from T cells, B-cell-depleted T cells, or PBMCs.

From germline, CDR1 is SGHAT and CDR2 FQNNGV. The CDR3 is 17 amino acids. V was shortened by 0 bases and J by 4 bases, with 18 bases between the two germline ends. The chain joins TRBV11-2 to TRBJ1-2, with D possibly being TRBD1 (5 bases). Sample: peripheral blood. The sequence was collected from a woman aged 45-60 years who had recovered from COVID-19. CDR3 DNA: TGTGCCAGCAGCTTAGATAGATCATCCCTTGACAGCTATGGCTACACCTTC. Amino acids: CASSLDRSSLDSYGYTF.